The source of this T cell receptor beta chain is a study of CD8+CD57+ T cells in acquired aplastic anemia. Investigators profiled TCR beta VDJ and CDR3 from genomic DNA template. Via MiXCR, TCRdb re-called the reads, giving one row per CDR3 protein. Of about 120,000 distinct CDR3 sequences in the sample, under 60% were seen once. The germline gives CDR1 LGHNA, CDR2 YSLEER. V lost 3 bases and J 4 bases, leaving 12 bases between the germline ends. CDR3 length equals 14 residues. The authors sequenced patients whose flow cytometry had shown CD8+CD57+ cell expansion. Study-level findings and limits: Patients had around 30 CD8+ CDR3 sequences in common with controls (the shared set).

As concerns this clonotype: The antigen remains undetermined.

The sample comprised sorted CD4+, CD8+, or CD8+CD57+ T cells (not recorded which) from PBMCs. The source of this sequence is a human donor with aplastic anemia. The chain combines TRBV4-3 with TRBJ1-1; a weak D match, TRBD1 (6 bases). In DNA, the CDR3 is TGCGCCAGCAGCCAGAGGGGGTCCCCCACTGAAGCTTTCTTT. This encodes CASSQRGSPTEAFF.